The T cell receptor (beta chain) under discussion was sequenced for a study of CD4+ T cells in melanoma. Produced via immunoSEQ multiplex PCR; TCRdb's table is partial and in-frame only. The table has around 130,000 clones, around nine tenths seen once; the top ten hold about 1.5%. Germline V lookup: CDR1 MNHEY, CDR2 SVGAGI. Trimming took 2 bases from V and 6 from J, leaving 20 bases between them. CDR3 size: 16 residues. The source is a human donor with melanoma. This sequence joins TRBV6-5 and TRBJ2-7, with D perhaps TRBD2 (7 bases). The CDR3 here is CASSYGRGAGASEQYF. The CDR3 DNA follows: TGTGCCAGCAGTTACGGGAGGGGCGCGGGGGCGAGCGAGCAGTACTTC.